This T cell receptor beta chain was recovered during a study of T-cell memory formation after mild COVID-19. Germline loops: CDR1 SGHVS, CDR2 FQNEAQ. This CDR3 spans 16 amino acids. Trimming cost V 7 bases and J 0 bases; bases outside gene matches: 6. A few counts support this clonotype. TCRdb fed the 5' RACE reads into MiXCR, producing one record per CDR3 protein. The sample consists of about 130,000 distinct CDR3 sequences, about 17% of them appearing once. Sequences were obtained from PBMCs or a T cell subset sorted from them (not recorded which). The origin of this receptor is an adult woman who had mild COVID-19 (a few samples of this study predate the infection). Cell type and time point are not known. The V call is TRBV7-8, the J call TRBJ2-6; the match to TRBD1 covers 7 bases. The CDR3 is CASKAGGSSGANVLTF. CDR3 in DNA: TGTGCCAGCAAGGCAGGGGGTTCCTCTGGGGCCAACGTCCTGACTTTC.